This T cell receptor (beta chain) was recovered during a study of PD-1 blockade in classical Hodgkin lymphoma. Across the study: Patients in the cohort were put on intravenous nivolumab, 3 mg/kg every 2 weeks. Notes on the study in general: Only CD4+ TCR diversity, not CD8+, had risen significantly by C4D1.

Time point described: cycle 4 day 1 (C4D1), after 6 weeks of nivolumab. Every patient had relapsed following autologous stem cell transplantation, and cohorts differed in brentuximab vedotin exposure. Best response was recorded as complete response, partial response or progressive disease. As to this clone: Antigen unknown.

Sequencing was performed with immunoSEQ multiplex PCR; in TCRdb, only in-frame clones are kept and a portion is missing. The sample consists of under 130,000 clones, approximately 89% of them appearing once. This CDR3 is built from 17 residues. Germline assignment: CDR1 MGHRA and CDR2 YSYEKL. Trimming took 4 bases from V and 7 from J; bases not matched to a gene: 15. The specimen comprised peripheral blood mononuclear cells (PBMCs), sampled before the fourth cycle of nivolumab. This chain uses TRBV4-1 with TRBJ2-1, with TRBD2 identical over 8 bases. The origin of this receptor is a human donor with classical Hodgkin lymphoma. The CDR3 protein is CASSLTPGLDIQNEQFF. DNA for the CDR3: TGCGCCAGCAGCCTCACACCGGGACTAGACATCCAAAATGAGCAGTTCTTC.